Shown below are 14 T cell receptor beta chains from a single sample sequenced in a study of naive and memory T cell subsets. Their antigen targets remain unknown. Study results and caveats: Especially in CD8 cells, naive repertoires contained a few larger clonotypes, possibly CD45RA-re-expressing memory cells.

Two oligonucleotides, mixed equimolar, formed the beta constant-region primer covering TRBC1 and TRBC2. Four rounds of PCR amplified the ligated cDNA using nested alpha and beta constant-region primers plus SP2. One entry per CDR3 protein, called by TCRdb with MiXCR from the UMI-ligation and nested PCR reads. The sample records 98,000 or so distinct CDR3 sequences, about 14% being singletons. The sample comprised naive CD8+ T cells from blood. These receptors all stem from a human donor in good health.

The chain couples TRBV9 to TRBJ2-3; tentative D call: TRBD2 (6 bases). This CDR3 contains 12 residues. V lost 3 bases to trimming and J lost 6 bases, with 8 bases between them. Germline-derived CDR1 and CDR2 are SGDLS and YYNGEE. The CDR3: CASSGTSDTQYF. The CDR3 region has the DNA TGTGCCAGCAGCGGTACTAGCGATACGCAGTATTTT.

The DNA of the CDR3 is TGTGCCAGCAGTGAAGGGACAGGGAATTACGAGCAGTACTTC. Translating gives CASSEGTGNYEQYF. The V and J genes are TRBV25-1 and TRBJ2-7; 9 bases line up with TRBD1. The germline gives CDR1 MGHDK, CDR2 SYGVNS. There are 14 residues in the CDR3. The V and J ends lost 2 bases and 4 bases, in that order; junction bases with no gene match: 3.

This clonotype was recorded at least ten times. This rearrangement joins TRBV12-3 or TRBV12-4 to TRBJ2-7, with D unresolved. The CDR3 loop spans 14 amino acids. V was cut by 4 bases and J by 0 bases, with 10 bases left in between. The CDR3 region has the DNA TGTGCCAGCAGTTCATATAGGAGCTCCTACGAGCAGTACTTC. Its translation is CASSSYRSSYEQYF.

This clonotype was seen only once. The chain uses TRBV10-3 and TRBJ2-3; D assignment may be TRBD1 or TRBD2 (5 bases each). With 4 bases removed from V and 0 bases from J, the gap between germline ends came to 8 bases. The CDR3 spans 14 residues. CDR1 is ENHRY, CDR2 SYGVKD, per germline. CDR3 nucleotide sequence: TGTGCCATCAGTGGAGGGGTTAGCACAGATACGCAGTATTTT. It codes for CAISGGVSTDTQYF.

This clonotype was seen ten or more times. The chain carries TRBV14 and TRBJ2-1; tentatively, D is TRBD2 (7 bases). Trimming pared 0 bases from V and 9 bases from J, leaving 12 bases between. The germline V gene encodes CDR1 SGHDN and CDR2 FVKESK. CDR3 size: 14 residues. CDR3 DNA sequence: TGTGCCAGCAGCCAAGAAGGAGGGGGGGCTGAGCAGTTCTTC. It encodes CASSQEGGGAEQFF.

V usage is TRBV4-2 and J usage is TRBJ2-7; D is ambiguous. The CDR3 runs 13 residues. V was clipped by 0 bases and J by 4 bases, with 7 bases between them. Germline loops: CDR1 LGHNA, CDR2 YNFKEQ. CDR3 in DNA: TGTGCCAGCAGCCAAGAGACTGCTTACGAGCAGTACTTC. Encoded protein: CASSQETAYEQYF.

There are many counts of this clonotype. This chain's CDR3 is CASSLNRDYDYEQYF. The CDR3 DNA is TGTGCCAGCAGCCTGAACCGGGACTACGACTACGAGCAGTACTTC. V is TRBV7-9 and J is TRBJ2-7; 7 nucleotides align to TRBD2. The junction had 10 bases not matched to a gene; V was cut back by 5 bases and J by 3 bases. The CDR3 is 15 residues long. The germline gives CDR1 SEHNR, CDR2 FQNEAQ (reference sequence).

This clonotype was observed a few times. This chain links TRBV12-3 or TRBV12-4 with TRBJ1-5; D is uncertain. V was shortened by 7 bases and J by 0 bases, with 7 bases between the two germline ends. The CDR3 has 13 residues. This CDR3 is CASTRHSNQPQHF. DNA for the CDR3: TGTGCCAGCACCCGACATAGCAATCAGCCCCAGCATTTT.

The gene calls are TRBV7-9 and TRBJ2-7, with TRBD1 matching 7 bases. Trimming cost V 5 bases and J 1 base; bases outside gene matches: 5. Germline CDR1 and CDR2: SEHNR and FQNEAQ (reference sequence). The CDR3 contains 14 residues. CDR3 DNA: TGTGCCAGCAGCCTCACAGGGGCGTCCTACGAGCAGTACTTC. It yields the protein CASSLTGASYEQYF.

The CDR3 DNA sequence: TGTGCCATCGGACAGTACAATGAGCAGTTCTTC. Its translation is CAIGQYNEQFF. The J gene is TRBJ2-1, the V gene TRBV10-3, with D perhaps TRBD1 (6 bases). The V end lost 8 bases, the J end lost 4 bases, and 6 bases lay between the germline ends. This CDR3 spans 11 amino acids. CDR1 ENHRY and CDR2 SYGVKD come from the germline V gene.

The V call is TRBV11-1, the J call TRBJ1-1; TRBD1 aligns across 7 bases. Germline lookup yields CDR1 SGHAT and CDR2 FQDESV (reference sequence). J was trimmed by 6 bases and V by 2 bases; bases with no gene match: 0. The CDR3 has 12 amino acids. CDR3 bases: TGTGCCAGCAGCTTAACAGGGGCTGAAGCTTTCTTT. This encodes CASSLTGAEAFF.

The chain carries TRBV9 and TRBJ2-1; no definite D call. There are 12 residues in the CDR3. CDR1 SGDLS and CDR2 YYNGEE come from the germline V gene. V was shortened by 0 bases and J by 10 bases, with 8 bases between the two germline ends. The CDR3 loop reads CASSVGKGEQFF. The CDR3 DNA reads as TGTGCCAGCAGCGTAGGTAAGGGAGAGCAGTTCTTC. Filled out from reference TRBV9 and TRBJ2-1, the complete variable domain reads DSGVTQTPKHLITATGQRVTLRCSPRSGDLSVYWYQQSLDQGLQFLIQYYNGEERAKGNILERFSAQQFPDLHSELNLSSLELGDSALYFCASSVGKGEQFFGPGTRLTVL.

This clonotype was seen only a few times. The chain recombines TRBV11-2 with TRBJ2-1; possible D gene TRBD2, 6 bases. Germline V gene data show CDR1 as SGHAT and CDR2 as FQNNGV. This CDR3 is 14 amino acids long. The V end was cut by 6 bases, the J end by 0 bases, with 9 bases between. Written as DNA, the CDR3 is TGTGCCAGCAGGGAGGGGAGCTCCTACAATGAGCAGTTCTTC. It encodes CASREGSSYNEQFF. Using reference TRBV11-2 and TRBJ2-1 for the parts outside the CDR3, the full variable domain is EAGVAQSPRYKIIEKRQSVAFWCNPISGHATLYWYQQILGQGPKLLIQFQNNGVVDDSQLPKDRFSAERLKGVDSTLKIQPAKLEDSAVYLCASREGSSYNEQFFGPGTRLTVL.

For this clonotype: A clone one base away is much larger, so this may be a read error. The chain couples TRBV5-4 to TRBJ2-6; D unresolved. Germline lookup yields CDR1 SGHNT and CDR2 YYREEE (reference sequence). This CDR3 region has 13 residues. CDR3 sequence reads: CVSMGTGANVLTF. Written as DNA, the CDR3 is TGTGTCAGCATGGGGACTGGGGCCAACGTCCTGACTTTC.